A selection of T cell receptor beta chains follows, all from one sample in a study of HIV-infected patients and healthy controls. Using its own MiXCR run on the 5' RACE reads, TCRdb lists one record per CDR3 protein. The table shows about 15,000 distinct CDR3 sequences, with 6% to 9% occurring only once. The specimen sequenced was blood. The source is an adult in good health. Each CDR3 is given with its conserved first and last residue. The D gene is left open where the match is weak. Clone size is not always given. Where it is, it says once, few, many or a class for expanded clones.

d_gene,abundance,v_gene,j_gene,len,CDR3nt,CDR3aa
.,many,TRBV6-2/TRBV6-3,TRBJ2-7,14,TGTGCCAGCAGTAGCCCGCCCAGGGCGAGTCGGCAGTACTTC,CASSSPPRASRQYF
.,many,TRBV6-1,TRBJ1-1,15,TGTGCCAGCAGTGTAGGGGCAGACTCGAACACTGAAGCTTTCTTT,CASSVGADSNTEAFF
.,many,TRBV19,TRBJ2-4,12,TGTGCCAGTAGTCCGTACGGAAACATTCAGTACTTC,CASSPYGNIQYF
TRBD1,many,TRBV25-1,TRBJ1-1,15,TGTGCCAGCAGTGAGCCCGGACAGGGAACTTCTGAAGCTTTCTTT,CASSEPGQGTSEAFF
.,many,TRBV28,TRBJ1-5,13,TGTGCCAGCTTGCGACAGTCCAATCAGCCCCAGCATTTT,CASLRQSNQPQHF
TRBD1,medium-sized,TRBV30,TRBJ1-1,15,TGTGCCTGGGGAGGGACAGGGGGCCTGAACACTGAAGCTTTCTTT,CAWGGTGGLNTEAFF
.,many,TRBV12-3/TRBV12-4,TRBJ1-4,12,TGTGCCAGCAGTTTCTACACGAGAAAACTGTTTTTT,CASSFYTRKLFF
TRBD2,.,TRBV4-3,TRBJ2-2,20,TGCGCCAGCAGCCAAGATCTTGGTAGCGGGGGCCTGTTGAACACCGGGGAGCTGTTTTTT,CASSQDLGSGGLLNTGELFF
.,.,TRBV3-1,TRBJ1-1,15,TGTGCCAGCAGCCACGGGGGCGGGATAGGCACTGAAGCTTTCTTT,CASSHGGGIGTEAFF
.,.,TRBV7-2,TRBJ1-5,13,TGTGCCAGCAGCTTAGGTCAGGGAAAGCCCCAGCATTTT,CASSLGQGKPQHF
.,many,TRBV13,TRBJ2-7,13,TGTGCCAGCAGCTTAGGCAACAGCTACGAGCAGTACTTC,CASSLGNSYEQYF
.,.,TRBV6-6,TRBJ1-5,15,TGTGCCAGCAGTTACTCAGGGCAGGGGAAGCAGCCCCAGCATTTT,CASSYSGQGKQPQHF
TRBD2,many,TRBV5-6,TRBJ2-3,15,TGTGCCACAGCGGTTGGTCTCAGCGGGAAAAATACGCAGTATTTT,CATAVGLSGKNTQYF
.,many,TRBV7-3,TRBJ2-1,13,TGTGCCAGCAGCTTAGGGTCGTTGGGTGAGCAGTTCTTC,CASSLGSLGEQFF
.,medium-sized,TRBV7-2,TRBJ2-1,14,TGTGCCAGCAGGCTTAAAACTAGCAACAATGAGCAGTTCTTC,CASRLKTSNNEQFF
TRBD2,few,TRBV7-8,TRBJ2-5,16,TGTGCCAGCAGCTTAGGAATAGGGACTAGCGGGGAGACCCAGTACTTC,CASSLGIGTSGETQYF
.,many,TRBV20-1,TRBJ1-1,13,TGCAGTGCTCGGACGGGTGCGAGCGCTGAAGCTTTCTTT,CSARTGASAEAFF
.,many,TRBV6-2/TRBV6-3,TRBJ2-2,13,TGTGCCAGCAGATCCGGGGGCCCCGGGGAGCTGTTTTTT,CASRSGGPGELFF
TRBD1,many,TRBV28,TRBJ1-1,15,TGTGCCAGCAGTTTACCCGGACAGGGAGGGACTGAAGCTTTCTTT,CASSLPGQGGTEAFF
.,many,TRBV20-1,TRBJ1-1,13,TGCAGTGCTAGCCCATACATGAACACTGAAGCTTTCTTT,CSASPYMNTEAFF
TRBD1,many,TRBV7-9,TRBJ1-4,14,TGTGCCAGCAGCGAGACAGGGGGGAGTGAAAAACTGTTTTTT,CASSETGGSEKLFF
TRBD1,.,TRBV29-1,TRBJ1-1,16,TGCAGCGGTTCATATCGGGGACAGGGAGCTGGAACTGAAGCTTTCTTT,CSGSYRGQGAGTEAFF
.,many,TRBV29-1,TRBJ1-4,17,TGCAGCGTCCCCGGGACAAAAGAAGATGCAACTAATGAAAAACTGTTTTTT,CSVPGTKEDATNEKLFF
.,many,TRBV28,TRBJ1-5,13,TGTGCCAGCAGTGACAGTGGGGATCAGCCCCAGCATTTT,CASSDSGDQPQHF
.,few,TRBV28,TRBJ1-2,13,TGTGCCAGCAGTACCAGCTTAAACTATGGCTACACCTTC,CASSTSLNYGYTF
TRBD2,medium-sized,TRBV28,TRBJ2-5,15,TGTGCCAGCGGGGGACTAGCGGGAGATGGGGAGACCCAGTACTTC,CASGGLAGDGETQYF
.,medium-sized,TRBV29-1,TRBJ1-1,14,TGCAGCGTTGGTTTTGGTGGCGAAAACACTGAAGCTTTCTTT,CSVGFGGENTEAFF
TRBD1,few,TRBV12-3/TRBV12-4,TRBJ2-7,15,TGTGCCAGCAGTAACCGGGACAGGGAGACCTACGAGCAGTACTTC,CASSNRDRETYEQYF
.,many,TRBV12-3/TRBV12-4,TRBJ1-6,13,TGTGCCAGCAGTTTTCAGACAGCTTCACCCCTCCACTTT,CASSFQTASPLHF
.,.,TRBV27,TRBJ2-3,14,TGTGCCAGCAGCACAACCGGAAGCACAGATACGCAGTATTTT,CASSTTGSTDTQYF
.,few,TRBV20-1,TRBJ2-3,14,TGCAGTGCCGATTTCCCTAGCGTGGCAGATACGCAGTATTTT,CSADFPSVADTQYF
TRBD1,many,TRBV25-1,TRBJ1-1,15,TGTGCCAGCAGTGATCCCCAACAGGGGACCACTGAAGCTTTCTTT,CASSDPQQGTTEAFF
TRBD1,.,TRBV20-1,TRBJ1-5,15,TGCAGTGCTAGAGATTCTGACAGGGGCGGGCAGCCCCAGCATTTT,CSARDSDRGGQPQHF
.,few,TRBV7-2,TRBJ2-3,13,TGTGCCAGCAGCCCCTACTACAGGAATACGCAGTATTTT,CASSPYYRNTQYF
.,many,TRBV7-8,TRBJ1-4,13,TGTGCCAGCAGCTTAAGTGGGGCTCAGGGACTGTTTTTT,CASSLSGAQGLFF
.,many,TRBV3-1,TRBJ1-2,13,TGTGCCAGCAGCCAATTCGGAAACTATGGCTACACCTTC,CASSQFGNYGYTF
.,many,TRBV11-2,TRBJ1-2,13,TGTGCCAGCAGCTTGGGACATGACTATGGCTACACCTTC,CASSLGHDYGYTF
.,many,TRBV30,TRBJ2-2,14,TGTGCCTGGAGTTTATATTGGGGGCCCGGGGAGCTGTTTTTT,CAWSLYWGPGELFF
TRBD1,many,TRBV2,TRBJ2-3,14,TGTGCCAGCATGCCGGGACAGGGATCAGATACGCAGTATTTT,CASMPGQGSDTQYF
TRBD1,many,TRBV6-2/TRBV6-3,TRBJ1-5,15,TGTGCCAGCAGCTACACGACAGGGCGCAATCAGCCCCAGCATTTT,CASSYTTGRNQPQHF
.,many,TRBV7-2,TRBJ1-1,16,TGTGCCAGCAGCTTACTAACAGGGAAGGCGAGATCTGAAGCTTTCTTT,CASSLLTGKARSEAFF
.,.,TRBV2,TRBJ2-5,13,TGTGCCAGCAGGGGGGGATCGGGAGAGACCCAGTACTTC,CASRGGSGETQYF
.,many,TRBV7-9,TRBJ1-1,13,TGTGCCAGCAGCGCTCCTTTAGCAGGGGAAGCTTTCTTT,CASSAPLAGEAFF
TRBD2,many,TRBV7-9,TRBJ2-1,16,TGTGCCAGCAGCCGGCGACTAGCGGGCAACTACAATGAGCAGTTCTTC,CASSRRLAGNYNEQFF
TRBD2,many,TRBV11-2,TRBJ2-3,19,TGTGCCAGCAGCTTAGAAGGGACTAGCGGATACACAAACACAGATACGCAGTATTTT,CASSLEGTSGYTNTDTQYF
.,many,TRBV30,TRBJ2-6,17,TGTGCCTGGAGTTCTAACTCCAAAACCTCTGGGGCCAACGTCCTGACTTTC,CAWSSNSKTSGANVLTF
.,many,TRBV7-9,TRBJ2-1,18,TGTGCCAGCACGAAACCCTTTATTTCCGGGACGAGAAGTGATGAGCAGTTCTTC,CASTKPFISGTRSDEQFF
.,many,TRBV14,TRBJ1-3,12,TGTGCCAGCAGCCAAGTCGGAAACACCATATATTTT,CASSQVGNTIYF
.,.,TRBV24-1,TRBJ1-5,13,TGTGCCACCAGTGAGGGGGGTGCTCAGCCCCAGCATTTT,CATSEGGAQPQHF
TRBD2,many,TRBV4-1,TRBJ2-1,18,TGCGCCAGCAGCCAAGTCGACCTTGGACTAGCGGCAAACAATGAGCAGTTCTTC,CASSQVDLGLAANNEQFF
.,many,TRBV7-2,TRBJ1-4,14,TGTGCCAGCAGCTTCACAGGGTTGGGTGAAAAACTGTTTTTT,CASSFTGLGEKLFF
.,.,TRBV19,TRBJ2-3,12,TGTGCCAGTAGCTCCGACGCAGATACGCAGTATTTT,CASSSDADTQYF